This TCR beta chain was obtained from a study of blood T cell repertoires in COVID-19. For the study at large: PBMCs, B-cell-depleted T cells, or T cells were the source of the cDNA or gDNA that made up the material.

Generated by immunoSEQ multiplex PCR, the TCRdb table keeps only in-frame clones and is missing some. The data show approximately 180,000 clones, 88% seen once. V lost 1 base, J lost 4 bases, and 14 bases lay in between. Germline lookup yields CDR1 SGHRS and CDR2 YFSETQ. The CDR3 runs 15 residues. This clonotype originated in a man between 35 and 55 years old with active or convalescent COVID-19. The rearrangement links TRBV5-1 to TRBJ1-1, with D unclear. The sample taken for sequencing was peripheral blood. CDR3 loop: CASSLFPGSATEAFF. In DNA, the CDR3 is TGCGCCAGCAGCTTGTTCCCGGGGTCGGCCACTGAAGCTTTCTTT. Complete variable domain (other parts from reference TRBV5-1 and TRBJ1-1): KAGVTQTPRYLIKTRGQQVTLSCSPISGHRSVSWYQQTPGQGLQFLFEYFSETQRNKGNFPGRFSGRQFSNSRSEMNVSTLELGDSALYLCASSLFPGSATEAFFGQGTRLTVV.